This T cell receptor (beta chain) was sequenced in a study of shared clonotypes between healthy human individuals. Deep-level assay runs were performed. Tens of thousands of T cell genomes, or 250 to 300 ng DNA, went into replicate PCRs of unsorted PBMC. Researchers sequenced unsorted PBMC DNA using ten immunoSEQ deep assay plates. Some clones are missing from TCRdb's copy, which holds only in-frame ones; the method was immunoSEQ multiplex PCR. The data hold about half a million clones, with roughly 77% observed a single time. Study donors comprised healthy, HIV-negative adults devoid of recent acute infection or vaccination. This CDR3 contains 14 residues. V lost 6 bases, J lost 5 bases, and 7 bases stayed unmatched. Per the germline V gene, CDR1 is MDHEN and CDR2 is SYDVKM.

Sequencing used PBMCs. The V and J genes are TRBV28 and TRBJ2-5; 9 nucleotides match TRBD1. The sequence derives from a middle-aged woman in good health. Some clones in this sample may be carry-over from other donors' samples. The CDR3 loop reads CASRGDREYETQYF. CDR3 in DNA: TGTGCCAGCAGGGGGGACAGGGAGTACGAGACCCAGTACTTC.